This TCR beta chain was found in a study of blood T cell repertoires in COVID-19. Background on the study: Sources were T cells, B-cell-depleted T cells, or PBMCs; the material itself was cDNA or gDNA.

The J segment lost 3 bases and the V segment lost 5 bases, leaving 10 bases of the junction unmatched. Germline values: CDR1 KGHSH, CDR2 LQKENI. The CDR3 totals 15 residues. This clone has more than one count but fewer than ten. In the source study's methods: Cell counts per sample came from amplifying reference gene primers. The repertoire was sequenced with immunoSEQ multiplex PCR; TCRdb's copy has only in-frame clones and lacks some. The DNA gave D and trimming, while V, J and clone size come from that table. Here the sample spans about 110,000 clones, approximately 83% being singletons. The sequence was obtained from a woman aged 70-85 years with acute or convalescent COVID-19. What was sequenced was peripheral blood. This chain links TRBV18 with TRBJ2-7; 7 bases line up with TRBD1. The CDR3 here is CASSGRQGEGYEQYF. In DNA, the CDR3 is TGTGCCAGCTCAGGACGACAGGGAGAGGGCTACGAGCAGTACTTC.